A selection of T cell receptor beta chains follows, all from one sample in a study of cytomegalovirus exposure and HLA in healthy donors. This table comes from immunoSEQ multiplex PCR, and its TCRdb copy is limited to in-frame clones, with some not included. Of about 160,000 clones detected, about 77% appear once; the ten largest clones hold around 1.3%. Specimen: PBMCs. The receptor source for this set is a woman in her 50s in good health and CMV-seronegative. CDR3s include the opening cysteine and the closing phenylalanine or tryptophan. The D gene is left open where the match is weak.

>TRBJ1-3|TRBV10-3|.
CAIRSLIQGSGNTIYF
>TRBJ2-2|TRBV10-3|.
CAIREQTFFGTGELFF
>TRBJ1-2|TRBV18|.
CASSPQGPLPNGYTF
>TRBJ2-7|TRBV4-3|TRBD1
CASSQGPPGTGVSHEQYF
>TRBJ1-2|TRBV5-4|.
CASSLDPRGSYGYTF
>TRBJ2-1|TRBV6-6|TRBD2
CATRLAAYNEQFF
>TRBJ2-7|TRBV4-1|TRBD2
CASSRASGPPYEQYF
>TRBJ2-1|TRBV7-9|.
CASSFLTAGQAYNEQFF
>TRBJ1-3|TRBV7-8|TRBD1
CASSLRDRGYGNTIYF
>TRBJ2-3|TRBV29-1|.
CSVEEAVAQYF
>TRBJ1-5|TRBV5-8|TRBD1
CASSSSWTGRNQPQHF
>TRBJ2-5|TRBV5-4|.
CASSLYNQETQYF
>TRBJ1-4|TRBV4-2|TRBD1
CASSQEDRGEKLFF
>TRBJ2-5|TRBV19|TRBD1
CAWTGAEDQETQYF
>TRBJ1-2|TRBV5-1|.
CASSLRPAGDGGYTF
>TRBJ2-1|TRBV9|TRBD1
CASSPTGYEQFF
>TRBJ2-1|TRBV30|.
CAWSERAGLGEQFF
>TRBJ1-2|TRBV19|.
CASMESYGYTF
>TRBJ1-5|TRBV6-5|TRBD1
CASSPWDRANQPQHF
>TRBJ2-7|TRBV7-2|.
CASSLVTGSEQYF
>TRBJ1-3|TRBV4-3|TRBD1
CASSLTGTASGNTIYF
>TRBJ1-2|TRBV27|.
CASSIQQDQNYGYTF
>TRBJ1-5|TRBV19|.
CASGHTCSNQPQHF
>TRBJ2-1|TRBV5-4|.
CASSFSLGARVHNEQFF
>TRBJ2-1|TRBV6-1|TRBD2
CASRLAGGYNEQFF
>TRBJ2-3|TRBV6-5|.
CASSYSGTFTDTQYF
>TRBJ2-3|TRBV11-3|.
CASSKRGQTEADTQYF
>TRBJ2-7|TRBV11-2|TRBD2
CASSWGVGRDPSYEQYF
>TRBJ1-4|TRBV7-9|.
CASSWGGPVNEKLFF
>TRBJ1-3|TRBV30|.
CAWSVHRISRSKYF